The 28 T cell receptor beta chains in this list originate from one sample, sequenced in a study of CD8 T cells in ankylosing spondylitis. In TCRdb, the 5' RACE reads were re-called with MiXCR into one record per CDR3 protein. The sample contains about 44,000 distinct CDR3 sequences, 11% of which appear only once. Sequenced sample: blood, either unsorted or a sorted T cell fraction (not recorded which). These receptors were obtained from a male donor with ankylosing spondylitis or in good health (not recorded which).

This clonotype was seen more than once but under ten times. The rearrangement joins TRBV6-1 to TRBJ1-1, with unresolved D. V was trimmed by 5 bases and J by 0 bases, leaving 19 bases between them. CDR1 and CDR2 from the germline V gene are MNHNS and SASEGT. The CDR3 is 17 amino acids. The CDR3 here is CASSSKGGRFMNTEAFF. DNA for the CDR3: TGTGCCAGCAGTAGTAAGGGCGGGCGGTTCATGAACACTGAAGCTTTCTTT.

The chain combines TRBV20-1 with TRBJ1-5, with 7 nucleotides matching TRBD1. Germline V gene sequence: CDR1 DFQATT, CDR2 SNEGSKA (reference sequence). J gave up 1 base and V 0 bases, and 6 bases lay outside the gene matches. This CDR3 contains 16 residues. CDR3: CSARDADRASNQPQHF. CDR3 bases: TGCAGTGCTAGAGATGCCGACAGGGCAAGCAATCAGCCCCAGCATTTT.

This clonotype was counted at least ten times. The gene calls are TRBV6-2 or TRBV6-3 and TRBJ2-1; D uncertain. Germline values: CDR1 MNHEY, CDR2 SVGEGT. There are 14 residues in the CDR3. Trimming left V 4 bases short and J 8 bases short, with 15 bases between. The DNA for the CDR3 is TGTGCCAGCAGTTCCGAACCCGCTGGCCATGAGCAGTTCTTC. Translation: CASSSEPAGHEQFF.

This clonotype was seen many times. The J gene is TRBJ2-2, the V gene TRBV10-3; a possible D gene is TRBD1 (6 bases). The V gene's germline CDR1 is ENHRY and CDR2 SYGVKD. The CDR3 runs 16 residues. The V gene lost 6 bases and the J gene lost 4 bases, with 18 bases spanning the gap. The CDR3 region has the DNA TGTGCCATCAGGGCTGCTACAGGGTTCGGCACCGGGGAGCTGTTTTTT. Protein: CAIRAATGFGTGELFF.

This clonotype was seen a handful of times. The chain has TRBV18 and TRBJ1-1, with D maybe TRBD1 (6 bases). Germline assignment: CDR1 KGHSH and CDR2 LQKENI. V lost 3 bases, J lost 1 base, and 12 bases lay in between. There are 15 residues in the CDR3. CDR3 sequence (DNA): TGTGCCAGCTCACCGACAGGACAGAAGAACACTGAAGCTTTCTTT. Its protein is CASSPTGQKNTEAFF.

The V call is TRBV7-9, the J call TRBJ2-5; D call uncertain. The CDR3 has 13 residues. V lost 1 base, J lost 10 bases, and 13 bases lay in between. Germline CDR1 SEHNR, CDR2 FQNEAQ (reference sequence). The CDR3 loop reads CASSLVLAMGQYF. DNA for the CDR3: TGTGCCAGCAGCTTAGTACTCGCGATGGGCCAGTACTTC.

About this clonotype itself: A much larger clone lies one base from this, so it may be a read error. The rearrangement uses TRBV28 and TRBJ2-3; 7 bases agree with TRBD2. The CDR3 covers 18 residues. CDR1 is MDHEN and CDR2 is SYDVKM in the germline V gene. The CDR3 region is CTSSPWGGRISSTDTQYF. CDR3 sequence (DNA): TGTACCAGCAGTCCGTGGGGGGGGAGGATTTCTAGCACAGATACGCAGTATTTT.

This clonotype was counted only a few times. This sequence joins TRBV5-1 and TRBJ2-1; 7 bases align to TRBD2. The germline V gene encodes CDR1 SGHRS and CDR2 YFSETQ. V lost 6 bases, J lost 6 bases, and 3 bases stayed unmatched. This CDR3 is 12 amino acids long. The CDR3 here is CASKGGANEQFF. Written as DNA, the CDR3 is TGCGCCAGCAAGGGAGGGGCCAATGAGCAGTTCTTC.

This clonotype was counted ten times or more. For the CDR3, the DNA is TGTGCCAGCCGAGACAGGAGTCTCTACGAGCAGTACTTC. This codes for CASRDRSLYEQYF. The rearrangement links TRBV9 to TRBJ2-7, with TRBD1 as a possible D gene (6 bases). CDR3 length: 13 residues. V lost 7 bases, J lost 3 bases, and 14 bases lay in between. CDR1 is SGDLS, CDR2 YYNGEE, per germline.

This clonotype came up many times. CDR3 in DNA: TGCAGCGCCAAGACAGGGCCCCTAGCCAAAAACATTCAGTACTTC. Amino acid sequence: CSAKTGPLAKNIQYF. The rearrangement joins TRBV29-1 to TRBJ2-4; TRBD1 agrees at 7 bases. CDR1 is SQVTM, CDR2 ANQGSEA, per germline. With 7 bases clipped from V and 0 bases from J, the junction kept 9 bases outside the gene matches. This CDR3 has 15 amino acids. The whole variable domain, filled in from reference TRBV29-1 and TRBJ2-4, reads SAVISQKPSRDICQRGTSLTIQCQVDSQVTMMFWYRQQPGQSLTLIATANQGSEATYESGFVIDKFPISRPNLTFSTLTVSNMSPEDSSIYLCSAKTGPLAKNIQYFGAGTRLSVL.

Ten or more counts support this clonotype. The V gene is TRBV12-3 or TRBV12-4, the J gene TRBJ2-1, with a possible D match to TRBD2 (5 bases). V dropped 5 bases and J dropped 7 bases, with 12 bases sitting between them. This CDR3 spans 13 amino acids. Here the CDR3 DNA reads TGTGCCAGCAGTGAGATGACGGGAAATGAGCAGTTCTTC. Translating it yields CASSEMTGNEQFF.

This chain links TRBV7-2 with TRBJ1-5, with 8 bases fitting TRBD1. The junction had 6 bases not matched to a gene; V was cut back by 5 bases and J by 6 bases. This CDR3 is 14 amino acids long. Germline loops: CDR1 SGHTA, CDR2 FQGNSA. The CDR3 here is CASSRGQGSQPQHF. The CDR3 nucleotides are TGTGCCAGCAGCAGAGGACAGGGCAGTCAGCCCCAGCATTTT.

Worth noting for this clonotype: With a much larger clone just one base away, this may be a read error. V and J are TRBV6-4 and TRBJ2-2, with D perhaps matching TRBD2 (6 bases). Between the trimmed V and J ends, which lost 4 bases and 3 bases, there was a span of 9 bases. CDR3 length equals 14 residues. Germline-derived CDR1 and CDR2 are MRHNA and SNTAGT. The CDR3 protein is CASSVRRDTGELFF. The DNA for the CDR3 is TGTGCCAGCAGTGTGCGGAGGGACACCGGGGAGCTGTTTTTT.

This clonotype was counted many times. The chain has TRBV5-5 and TRBJ2-1; D is undetermined. Germline loops: CDR1 SGHKS, CDR2 YYEKEE (reference sequence). Trimming stripped 1 base from V and 3 bases from J, with 8 bases between. The CDR3 covers 14 residues. The CDR3, as DNA: TGTGCCAGCAGCTTGAGGACGGACTACAATGAGCAGTTCTTC. As protein: CASSLRTDYNEQFF.

Ten or more counts support this clonotype. J is TRBJ1-5 and V is TRBV4-2; D ambiguous. Germline V gives CDR1 LGHNA, CDR2 YNFKEQ. V was shortened by 0 bases and J by 0 bases, with 12 bases between the two germline ends. This CDR3 spans 17 amino acids. The chain's CDR3 is CASSQDHSGISNQPQHF. As DNA, the CDR3 is TGTGCCAGCAGCCAAGATCACTCGGGGATTAGCAATCAGCCCCAGCATTTT.

This clonotype was picked up one time. This chain joins TRBV4-2 and TRBJ2-3, with 10 bases that match TRBD2. This CDR3 has 16 residues. V was pared by 0 bases and J by 2 bases, with 2 bases of the junction left unmatched. Per germline, CDR1 LGHNA and CDR2 YNFKEQ. The CDR3 protein is CASSQELAGFTDTQYF. The CDR3 DNA reads TGTGCCAGCAGCCAAGAACTAGCGGGGTTCACAGATACGCAGTATTTT.

This clonotype was observed a handful of times. One end of the junction varies from germline; a read error may be responsible. The rearrangement links TRBV7-2 to TRBJ2-7; possible D gene TRBD2, 7 bases. Germline V gives CDR1 SGHTA, CDR2 FQGNSA. This CDR3 is 14 amino acids long. CDR3: CASKGGGRPYEQYF. The CDR3 DNA reads TGCGCATCAAAGGGGGGGGGACGACCCTACGAGCAGTACTTC.

The sample holds many counts of this clonotype. The chain has TRBV12-3 or TRBV12-4 and TRBJ2-3, with 12 positions matching TRBD1. Trimming at V came to 6 bases and at J to 0 bases, leaving 7 bases not matched to a gene. The CDR3 is 17 amino acids. The CDR3 DNA reads as TGTGCCAGCAGCCGGGGACAGGGGGCGCGTAGCACAGATACGCAGTATTTT. It yields the protein CASSRGQGARSTDTQYF.

This clonotype has ten or more counts. The chain employs TRBV7-6 and TRBJ2-2; D is unclear. The CDR3 sequence is 14 residues long. V was cut by 5 bases and J by 4 bases, with 11 bases left in between. Germline V lookup: CDR1 SGHVS, CDR2 FNYEAQ. The CDR3 loop is CASSASRSTGELFF. DNA for the CDR3: TGTGCCAGCAGCGCCAGTAGGAGCACCGGGGAGCTGTTTTTT.

This clonotype appeared many times. The chain combines TRBV12-3 or TRBV12-4 with TRBJ1-5; no firm D call. With 2 bases removed from V and 7 bases from J, the gap between germline ends came to 12 bases. The CDR3 is 14 amino acids. As DNA, the CDR3 is TGTGCCAGCAGTTTAACGGGAACTCGGCAGCCCCAGCATTTT. Translated, it gives CASSLTGTRQPQHF.

In its sample, this clonotype was seen many times. The rearrangement links TRBV12-3 or TRBV12-4 to TRBJ2-7, with 10 bases lining up with TRBD1. The CDR3 is made up of 15 amino acids. Germline trimming cut 5 bases from V and 6 bases from J; bases unmatched to any gene: 10. The chain's CDR3 is CASSKGTGDLGEQYF. CDR3 in DNA: TGTGCCAGCAGTAAGGGGACAGGGGACCTCGGCGAGCAGTACTTC.

This clonotype was observed many times. The V and J genes are TRBV5-6 and TRBJ2-2; the D gene is possibly TRBD1 (6 bases). The CDR3 is made up of 15 amino acids. Germline CDR1 SGHDT, CDR2 YYEEEE. V was pared by 5 bases and J by 0 bases, with 11 bases between. As DNA, the CDR3 is TGTGCCAGCAGTCACGGGACACCGAACACCGGGGAGCTGTTTTTT. This sequence encodes CASSHGTPNTGELFF.

The V call is TRBV2, the J call TRBJ1-2; D remains ambiguous. Trimming left V 1 base short and J 8 bases short, with 14 bases between. The CDR3 is 14 residues long. Germline lookup yields CDR1 SNHLY and CDR2 FYNNEI. This CDR3 reads CASSEVDPTLGYTF. The CDR3 region has the DNA TGTGCCAGCAGTGAAGTTGATCCCACCCTGGGCTACACCTTC.

This clonotype was detected many times. The V and J genes are TRBV29-1 and TRBJ2-3; D is ambiguous. Trimming took 3 bases from V and 7 from J, leaving 5 bases between them. Germline V gene sequence: CDR1 SQVTM, CDR2 ANQGSEA. CDR3 length equals 10 residues. CDR3 nucleotides: TGCAGCGTTGAGGGCCATACGCAGTATTTT. The encoded protein is CSVEGHTQYF.

As for this clonotype: It may be a read error: a sequence one base away is much more abundant. CDR3 protein: CANSLGGTGNYGYTF. CDR3 sequence (DNA): TGCGCCAACAGTCTTGGAGGGACAGGGAACTATGGCTACACCTTC. The chain has TRBV5-1 and TRBJ1-2; the match to TRBD1 covers 9 bases. V lost 9 bases and J lost 2; bases outside the gene matches: 11. The CDR3 is made up of 15 amino acids. Germline V gene data show CDR1 as SGHRS and CDR2 as YFSETQ.

Many counts were recorded for this clonotype. This chain links TRBV4-1 with TRBJ1-4, with D tentatively TRBD1 (6 bases). The CDR3 extends over 15 amino acids. Trimming left V 2 bases short and J 2 bases short, with 9 bases between. Germline V gives CDR1 MGHRA, CDR2 YSYEKL. The CDR3 reads CASSQRTGTNEKLFF. As DNA, the CDR3 is TGCGCCAGCAGCCAACGTACAGGGACTAATGAAAAACTGTTTTTT.

The genes are TRBV7-7 and TRBJ1-4; D uncertain. This CDR3 spans 15 amino acids. Trimming removed 1 base from V and 4 bases from J, with 10 bases in between. Germline loops: CDR1 SSHAT, CDR2 FNYEAQ (reference sequence). The CDR3 DNA is TGTGCCAGCAGCTTAGGGATAACAATTAATGAAAAACTGTTTTTT. Translating it yields CASSLGITINEKLFF.

The table lists this clonotype with many counts. This chain uses TRBV6-6 with TRBJ1-5, with D unresolved. The CDR3 has 13 residues. Trimming pared 5 bases from V and 6 bases from J, leaving 11 bases between. Germline values: CDR1 MNHNY, CDR2 SVGAGI (reference sequence). CDR3 nucleotide sequence: TGTGCCAGCAGTCGACAACGGGGTCAGCCCCAGCATTTT. Its protein product is CASSRQRGQPQHF.